This T cell receptor (beta chain) comes out of a study of post-analysis software for immune sequencing data. The study, taken as a whole, reports: Controls showed significantly higher normalized Chao1 diversity than did multiple sclerosis patients. Higher frequency in patients than in controls was seen for about five TRBV segments, with TRBV5-6, TRBV5-1 and TRBV20-1 among them. When the samples were clustered directly with F measure, those that had been prepared in the same batch showed strong co-clustering.

Germline V gives CDR1 SQVTM, CDR2 ANQGSEA. V dropped 6 bases and J dropped 5; count of bases not matched to a gene: 5. This CDR3 region has 12 residues. Every TCR beta cDNA library bore unique molecular identifiers. The authors obtained approximately 460,000 cDNA molecules from roughly 1.1 to 9.2 million T cells. TCRdb re-called the PCR reads through MiXCR, storing one row per CDR3 protein. Of approximately 730,000 distinct CDR3 sequences in the sample, approximately 44% were seen once. This clonotype was counted a few times. What it binds is unknown. Sequencing was carried out using blood. The source is a girl aged 5-17 years with multiple sclerosis. The rearrangement links TRBV29-1 to TRBJ2-3, with 7 bases identical to TRBD1. CDR3 loop: CSVGTAGDTQYF. The DNA of the CDR3 is TGCAGCGTCGGGACAGCTGGAGATACGCAGTATTTT.